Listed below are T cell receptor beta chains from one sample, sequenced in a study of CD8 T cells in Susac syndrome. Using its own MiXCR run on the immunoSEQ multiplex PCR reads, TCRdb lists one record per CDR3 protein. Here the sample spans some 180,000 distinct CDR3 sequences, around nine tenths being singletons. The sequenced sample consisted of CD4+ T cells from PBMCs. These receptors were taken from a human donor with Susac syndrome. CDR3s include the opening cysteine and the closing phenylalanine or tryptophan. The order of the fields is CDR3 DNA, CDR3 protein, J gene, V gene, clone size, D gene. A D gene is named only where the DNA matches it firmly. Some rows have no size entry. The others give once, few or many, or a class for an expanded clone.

DNA: TGTGCCAGCAGCCGCTTGGGACTAGCGGTTACAGATACGCAGTATTTT
CDR3: CASSRLGLAVTDTQYF
J: TRBJ2-3
V: TRBV11-2
size: NA
D: TRBD2

DNA: TGTGCCAGCAGCTTACGGGACACTGAAGCTTTCTTT
CDR3: CASSLRDTEAFF
J: TRBJ1-1
V: TRBV7-9
size: NA
D: NA

DNA: TGCGCCAGCAGCGCCAGGGTGAACACTGAAGCTTTCTTT
CDR3: CASSARVNTEAFF
J: TRBJ1-1
V: TRBV5-1
size: NA
D: NA

DNA: TGTGCCAGCAGTTTTATGGGCCAGGGGGAGACCCAGTACTTC
CDR3: CASSFMGQGETQYF
J: TRBJ2-5
V: TRBV12-3/TRBV12-4
size: NA
D: NA

DNA: TGCAGTGCTAGTGGCAGGGGTTTGTACGAGCAGTACTTC
CDR3: CSASGRGLYEQYF
J: TRBJ2-7
V: TRBV20-1
size: once
D: NA

DNA: TGTGCCAGCAGACAGGGCCGGGATCAGCCCCAGCATTTT
CDR3: CASRQGRDQPQHF
J: TRBJ1-5
V: TRBV2
size: once
D: NA

DNA: TGTGCCAGCAGCTTGGAGTCAGCTGAAGCTTTCTTT
CDR3: CASSLESAEAFF
J: TRBJ1-1
V: TRBV5-6
size: NA
D: NA

DNA: TGTGCCAGCAGCTTGGGCAGGGGGCGGGTCACTGAAGCTTTCTTT
CDR3: CASSLGRGRVTEAFF
J: TRBJ1-1
V: TRBV5-6
size: once
D: TRBD1

DNA: TGCAGTGCTAGCGGGATCGACGGTCAGCCCCAGCATTTT
CDR3: CSASGIDGQPQHF
J: TRBJ1-5
V: TRBV20-1
size: NA
D: NA

DNA: TGCGCCAGCAGCGCACATGGCCGGGGCGGTATGAACACTGAAGCTTTCTTT
CDR3: CASSAHGRGGMNTEAFF
J: TRBJ1-1
V: TRBV5-1
size: NA
D: NA

DNA: TGCAGCGCTGGACAGGGGGAGGTGGAGACCCAGTACTTC
CDR3: CSAGQGEVETQYF
J: TRBJ2-5
V: TRBV29-1
size: NA
D: TRBD1

DNA: TGTGCCAGCAGCCAAGAATCAGACTTCACAGATACGCAGTATTTT
CDR3: CASSQESDFTDTQYF
J: TRBJ2-3
V: TRBV3-1
size: NA
D: NA

DNA: TGTGCCAGCAGACCTACAGGGTTCTCTGGAAACACCATATATTTT
CDR3: CASRPTGFSGNTIYF
J: TRBJ1-3
V: TRBV27
size: NA
D: NA

DNA: TGTGCCAGCACCAGGACAGGGAGTGAGGCTGAAGCTTTCTTT
CDR3: CASTRTGSEAEAFF
J: TRBJ1-1
V: TRBV6-5
size: NA
D: TRBD1

DNA: TGTGCCAGCAGCTTTGGGGGACTTTGGGAAAAACTGTTTTTT
CDR3: CASSFGGLWEKLFF
J: TRBJ1-4
V: TRBV11-2
size: NA
D: NA

DNA: TGCGCCAGCAGCTTGGAAGTAGCGGGAGAGGGGAGAGAGACCCAGTACTTC
CDR3: CASSLEVAGEGRETQYF
J: TRBJ2-5
V: TRBV5-1
size: NA
D: TRBD2

DNA: TGCGCCAGCAGCCACGGACAGACTCCCGGGGAGCTGTTTTTT
CDR3: CASSHGQTPGELFF
J: TRBJ2-2
V: TRBV5-1
size: NA
D: NA

DNA: TGTGCCAGCAGCTTAGATATGGGGAACTTCCTGACTTTC
CDR3: CASSLDMGNFLTF
J: TRBJ2-6
V: TRBV11-2
size: NA
D: NA

DNA: TGTGCCAGCTCACCCAGCCTAGCGGAGCAAGAGACCCAGTACTTC
CDR3: CASSPSLAEQETQYF
J: TRBJ2-5
V: TRBV18
size: once
D: TRBD2

DNA: TGTGCCAGCAGGGAGACAGGAAAAGGAGCTTTCTTT
CDR3: CASRETGKGAFF
J: TRBJ1-1
V: TRBV6-5
size: NA
D: NA

DNA: TGCGCCAGCAGCTTCGGGGTCCGCACAGATACGCAGTATTTT
CDR3: CASSFGVRTDTQYF
J: TRBJ2-3
V: TRBV5-1
size: once
D: NA

DNA: TGTGCCAGCAGCCGAGGACTAGCGGGGACCCAAGAGACCCAGTACTTC
CDR3: CASSRGLAGTQETQYF
J: TRBJ2-5
V: TRBV5-4
size: NA
D: TRBD2

DNA: TGTGCCAGCCTGGCTGTTGAGACCCAGTACTTC
CDR3: CASLAVETQYF
J: TRBJ2-5
V: TRBV6-5
size: NA
D: NA

DNA: TGTGCCAGCAGTCCGGGACAGCGATGGGGTACTGCGCAGTTCTTC
CDR3: CASSPGQRWGTAQFF
J: TRBJ2-1
V: TRBV2
size: NA
D: TRBD1

DNA: TGTGCCAGCACCCCGGGACTAGCGGGAGTAGAGACCCAGTACTTC
CDR3: CASTPGLAGVETQYF
J: TRBJ2-5
V: TRBV12-3/TRBV12-4
size: NA
D: TRBD2

DNA: TGTGCCAGCAGCCAAGAGAAGCGGGGGGGCACCGGGGAGCTGTTTTTT
CDR3: CASSQEKRGGTGELFF
J: TRBJ2-2
V: TRBV3-1
size: NA
D: TRBD2

DNA: TGTGCCACCAGCACCGGGACTAGCGGACCCCAGAATACGCAGTATTTT
CDR3: CATSTGTSGPQNTQYF
J: TRBJ2-3
V: TRBV15
size: NA
D: TRBD2

DNA: TGTGCCAGCAGCCCCCCCCCAGGGACGGGCACCGGGGAGCTGTTTTTT
CDR3: CASSPPPGTGTGELFF
J: TRBJ2-2
V: TRBV7-3
size: NA
D: NA

DNA: TGTGCCAGCAGCCAAGTAGGCAGGGGAGGATATGGCTACACCTTC
CDR3: CASSQVGRGGYGYTF
J: TRBJ1-2
V: TRBV14
size: NA
D: NA

DNA: TGTGCCAGCAGTTTTACAGGGGGCCAGCCCCAGCATTTT
CDR3: CASSFTGGQPQHF
J: TRBJ1-5
V: TRBV12-3/TRBV12-4
size: NA
D: TRBD1

DNA: TGTGCCAGCAGGCTTACAGGGGGCGGTAGTTATGGCTACACCTTC
CDR3: CASRLTGGGSYGYTF
J: TRBJ1-2
V: TRBV28
size: NA
D: TRBD1

DNA: TGTGCTAGCCATGGAAGCAATCAGCCCCAGCATTTT
CDR3: CASHGSNQPQHF
J: TRBJ1-5
V: TRBV28
size: NA
D: NA

DNA: TGCGCCAGCAGCTTGGCCTTAGATCGCCGGAACACTGAAGCTTTCTTT
CDR3: CASSLALDRRNTEAFF
J: TRBJ1-1
V: TRBV5-1
size: NA
D: NA

DNA: TGCGCCAGCAGCCGCGGGACAGGGAGCTATGGCTACACCTTC
CDR3: CASSRGTGSYGYTF
J: TRBJ1-2
V: TRBV5-1
size: NA
D: TRBD1

DNA: TGCAGCGTTGAATTTCTCGGGCGTAAGGAGACCCAGTACTTC
CDR3: CSVEFLGRKETQYF
J: TRBJ2-5
V: TRBV29-1
size: NA
D: NA

DNA: TGTGCCAGCAGCCAAGTGGGCGGTTGGGGGTCTGGCCAGCCCCAGCATTTT
CDR3: CASSQVGGWGSGQPQHF
J: TRBJ1-5
V: TRBV4-2
size: NA
D: NA

DNA: TGCAGTGCTAGAGATCCACTGAACTATGGCTACACCTTC
CDR3: CSARDPLNYGYTF
J: TRBJ1-2
V: TRBV20-1
size: NA
D: NA

DNA: TGTGCCAGTAGTATCAAGTGGGGGGCCGGTGGCTACACCTTC
CDR3: CASSIKWGAGGYTF
J: TRBJ1-2
V: TRBV19
size: NA
D: NA

DNA: TGTGCCAGCAGTCCGAACCGACTAGCGACTCAAGAGACCCAGTACTTC
CDR3: CASSPNRLATQETQYF
J: TRBJ2-5
V: TRBV12-3/TRBV12-4
size: NA
D: TRBD2

DNA: TGCGCCAGCAGCTTGGCCCTACTAGCGGGAGATCAAGAGACCCAGTACTTC
CDR3: CASSLALLAGDQETQYF
J: TRBJ2-5
V: TRBV5-1
size: NA
D: TRBD2

DNA: TGTGCCAGCTCACCACCGGGGGCGCGGGAAAAACTGTTTTTT
CDR3: CASSPPGAREKLFF
J: TRBJ1-4
V: TRBV18
size: once
D: NA

DNA: TGTGCCAGCAGCGTTGGGACAGGGAACACCGGGGAGCTGTTTTTT
CDR3: CASSVGTGNTGELFF
J: TRBJ2-2
V: TRBV9
size: NA
D: TRBD1

DNA: TGTGCCAGCAGCCTGACTAGGTTTGTGGATACGCAGTATTTT
CDR3: CASSLTRFVDTQYF
J: TRBJ2-3
V: TRBV7-2
size: NA
D: NA

DNA: TGCAGTGCTGGGGGGAGCGGGAGGTCCTACGAGCAGTACTTC
CDR3: CSAGGSGRSYEQYF
J: TRBJ2-7
V: TRBV20-1
size: NA
D: TRBD2

DNA: TGCAGTGCTAGAGGATGGGTGGATCGGGGTGAGCAGTTCTTC
CDR3: CSARGWVDRGEQFF
J: TRBJ2-1
V: TRBV20-1
size: NA
D: NA

DNA: TGTGCCAGCAGCGCCCACCAAGAGACCCAGTACTTC
CDR3: CASSAHQETQYF
J: TRBJ2-5
V: TRBV9
size: NA
D: NA

DNA: TGTGCCGGCTCGACAGGGAGAACTGAAGCTTTCTTT
CDR3: CAGSTGRTEAFF
J: TRBJ1-1
V: TRBV2
size: NA
D: TRBD1

DNA: TGTGCCAGCAGCTTAGAGATAGCGGACGAAAAACTGTTTTTT
CDR3: CASSLEIADEKLFF
J: TRBJ1-4
V: TRBV7-9
size: NA
D: NA

DNA: TGTGCCAGCAGCTTAGGACAGATAGAGACCCAGTACTTC
CDR3: CASSLGQIETQYF
J: TRBJ2-5
V: TRBV11-1
size: NA
D: NA

DNA: TGCAGCGTTGAAGATTTTGCGGGAGCCTTAGATACGCAGTATTTT
CDR3: CSVEDFAGALDTQYF
J: TRBJ2-3
V: TRBV29-1
size: NA
D: TRBD2

DNA: TGTGCCAGCAGCCTTTGGGCCGGGTGGAATAATTCACCCCTCCACTTT
CDR3: CASSLWAGWNNSPLHF
J: TRBJ1-6
V: TRBV7-8
size: NA
D: NA

DNA: TGTGCCAGCAGTTGGGAAAGGAACACTGAAGCTTTCTTT
CDR3: CASSWERNTEAFF
J: TRBJ1-1
V: TRBV27
size: NA
D: NA

DNA: TGCGCCAGCAGCCCTGGGGGGGGGTCCGAGCAGTACTTC
CDR3: CASSPGGGSEQYF
J: TRBJ2-7
V: TRBV5-1
size: NA
D: TRBD2

DNA: TGTGCCAGCAGCCGGCAGGGCGACAGGAGCACAGATACGCAGTATTTT
CDR3: CASSRQGDRSTDTQYF
J: TRBJ2-3
V: TRBV7-9
size: NA
D: NA

DNA: TGTGCCAGCAGCGTAACCGGGTCAACCAAAAATACGCAGTATTTT
CDR3: CASSVTGSTKNTQYF
J: TRBJ2-3
V: TRBV9
size: NA
D: NA

DNA: TGTGCCAGCAGCGCGGGACAGGGGATATATTCACCCCTCCACTTT
CDR3: CASSAGQGIYSPLHF
J: TRBJ1-6
V: TRBV11-2
size: NA
D: TRBD1

DNA: TGCAGTGCTACCCCAGGGGGCCTGGAGACCCAGTACTTC
CDR3: CSATPGGLETQYF
J: TRBJ2-5
V: TRBV20-1
size: NA
D: TRBD1

DNA: TGTGCCAGCAGCCCCCGGACTCTCAGCACAGATACGCAGTATTTT
CDR3: CASSPRTLSTDTQYF
J: TRBJ2-3
V: TRBV7-2
size: NA
D: NA

DNA: TGTGCCAGCAGCTGGGGCACTCAAGAGACCCAGTACTTC
CDR3: CASSWGTQETQYF
J: TRBJ2-5
V: TRBV11-2
size: NA
D: NA